The 23 T cell receptor beta chains given below trace back to one sample, sequenced in a study of blood T cell repertoires in COVID-19. Data came from immunoSEQ multiplex PCR; TCRdb stores just in-frame clones and leaves some out. The top ten clones hold about 0.6% of a sample with around 470,000 clones, 90% of them seen once. What was sequenced was PBMCs or T cells enriched from blood (not recorded which). All receptors come from a man younger than 30 who had recovered from COVID-19.

The chain joins TRBV5-1 to TRBJ2-5, with 7 bases fitting TRBD1. V trimming: 4 bases; J trimming: 0 bases; junction bases outside the gene matches: 6. Per the germline V gene, CDR1 is SGHRS and CDR2 is YFSETQ. This CDR3 contains 15 residues. Here the CDR3 reads CASSEGQLYQETQYF. Here the CDR3 DNA reads TGCGCCAGCAGCGAGGGACAGCTGTACCAAGAGACCCAGTACTTC.

The chain couples TRBV4-1 to TRBJ2-1; possibly TRBD2 for D (7 bases). The CDR3 consists of 16 residues. V lost 1 base to trimming and J lost 7 bases, with 17 bases between them. Germline loops: CDR1 MGHRA, CDR2 YSYEKL. CDR3 loop: CASSQVGAKAGNEQFF. The CDR3 DNA reads as TGCGCCAGCAGCCAAGTGGGGGCCAAAGCGGGGAATGAGCAGTTCTTC.

This clone was seen only once. V gene TRBV27 combines with J gene TRBJ1-1, with D uncertain. Germline values: CDR1 MNHEY, CDR2 SMNVEV (reference sequence). The V gene lost 1 base and the J gene lost 0 bases, with 6 bases spanning the gap. The length of the CDR3 is 14 residues. The CDR3 is CASSLYRLNTEAFF. The DNA for the CDR3 is TGTGCCAGCAGTTTATACAGATTGAACACTGAAGCTTTCTTT.

This chain links TRBV2 with TRBJ1-3, with unresolved D. In germline, CDR1 is SNHLY, CDR2 FYNNEI. The CDR3 is 15 residues long. Between the trimmed V and J ends, which lost 6 bases and 0 bases, there was a span of 12 bases. This CDR3 reads CASRPTPLSGNTIYF. CDR3 sequence (DNA): TGTGCCAGCAGACCGACACCACTCTCTGGAAACACCATATATTTT.

The CDR3 loop is CASRPAGLLTEAFF. In DNA, the CDR3 is TGTGCCAGTAGGCCGGCAGGTCTGCTCACTGAAGCTTTCTTT. This chain joins TRBV19 and TRBJ1-1, with D unresolved. The V gene lost 6 bases and the J gene lost 4 bases, with 15 bases spanning the gap. CDR1 and CDR2 (germline): LNHDA, SQIVND (reference sequence). This CDR3 contains 14 residues.

This chain uses TRBV3-1 (or the pseudogene TRBV3-2) with TRBJ2-2; the match to TRBD2 covers 10 bases. J lost 2 bases, V lost 3 bases, and 9 bases had no gene match. The CDR3 loop spans 18 amino acids. CDR1 and CDR2 (germline): LGHDT, YNNKEL (reference sequence). The CDR3 bases are TGTGCCAGCAGCCAGAGCGGGAGGGCCCTCTTAAACACCGGGGAGCTGTTTTTT. Residues: CASSQSGRALLNTGELFF.

The chain joins TRBV2 to TRBJ2-2; D unclear. The V and J ends lost 7 bases and 3 bases respectively, with 6 bases between them. The CDR3 covers 12 residues. The germline V gene has CDR1 SNHLY and CDR2 FYNNEI. CDR3 sequence (DNA): TGTGCCAGCACCTACCACACCGGGGAGCTGTTTTTT. This gives the protein CASTYHTGELFF.

The chain couples TRBV5-1 to TRBJ2-2, with 14 bases that match TRBD2. Germline values: CDR1 SGHRS, CDR2 YFSETQ. This CDR3 spans 16 amino acids. Trimming removed 3 bases from V and 4 bases from J; junction bases left unmatched: 2. Written as DNA, the CDR3 is TGCGCCAGCAGCTGGGGGACTAGCGGGAGCACCGGGGAGCTGTTTTTT. Translating it yields CASSWGTSGSTGELFF. Using reference TRBV5-1 and TRBJ2-2 for the parts outside the CDR3, the full variable domain is KAGVTQTPRYLIKTRGQQVTLSCSPISGHRSVSWYQQTPGQGLQFLFEYFSETQRNKGNFPGRFSGRQFSNSRSEMNVSTLELGDSALYLCASSWGTSGSTGELFFGEGSRLTVL.

This CDR3 is CASSQDGTGRTGELFF. The CDR3 DNA is TGTGCCAGCAGCCAAGACGGGACAGGGAGGACCGGGGAGCTGTTTTTT. The rearrangement links TRBV14 to TRBJ2-2, with TRBD1 matching over 9 bases. The CDR3 has 16 residues. From germline, CDR1 is SGHDN and CDR2 FVKESK. Trimming removed 0 bases from V and 5 bases from J; junction bases left unmatched: 4.

V usage is TRBV7-2 and J usage is TRBJ2-1, with a possible D match to TRBD2 (6 bases). Germline CDR1 and CDR2: SGHTA and FQGNSA. The V end lost 4 bases, the J end lost 6 bases, and 13 bases lay between the germline ends. The CDR3 is 14 residues long. In DNA, the CDR3 is TGTGCCAGCAGCTACCGACTAGTAGTCAATGAGCAGTTCTTC. This translates into CASSYRLVVNEQFF.

V usage is TRBV19 and J usage is TRBJ2-7; 10 bases map to TRBD1. Per the germline V gene, CDR1 is LNHDA and CDR2 is SQIVND (reference sequence). The CDR3 is made up of 15 amino acids. The J segment lost 5 bases and the V segment lost 7 bases, leaving 11 bases of the junction unmatched. The CDR3, as DNA: TGTGCCAGTACCTTATCCGGGGACAGGGGCCACGAGCAGTACTTC. Translating gives CASTLSGDRGHEQYF.

This chain uses TRBV2 with TRBJ2-5; D unresolved. Germline loops: CDR1 SNHLY, CDR2 FYNNEI. The CDR3 is 13 amino acids. Trimming pared 6 bases from V and 4 bases from J, leaving 12 bases between. The CDR3 region has the DNA TGTGCCAGCAGAGCGTTTCGCAGAGAGACCCAGTACTTC. It is translated as CASRAFRRETQYF.

The chain links TRBV25-1 to TRBJ1-1; D gene unclear. The length of the CDR3 is 14 residues. Between the trimmed V and J ends, which lost 3 bases and 3 bases, there was a span of 11 bases. CDR1 and CDR2 (germline): MGHDK, SYGVNS. CDR3 bases: TGTGCCAGCAGTGACTACCTCCGGGACACTGAAGCTTTCTTT. The encoded protein is CASSDYLRDTEAFF.

This clone was counted only a few times. The rearrangement joins TRBV3-1 (or the pseudogene TRBV3-2) to TRBJ1-2, with D hard to call. The V end was cut by 6 bases, the J end by 14 bases, with 19 bases between. Per the germline V gene, CDR1 is LGHDT and CDR2 is YNNKEL (reference sequence). This CDR3 spans 12 amino acids. This chain's CDR3 is CASSRRSGLATF. In DNA, the CDR3 is TGTGCCAGCAGTAGGCGATCGGGGTTAGCGACCTTC.

This clone was picked up a small number of times. V gene TRBV7-2 combines with J gene TRBJ2-1; D might be TRBD2 (5 bases). This CDR3 is built from 13 residues. V lost 5 bases and J lost 3, with 8 bases in between. Germline V gene data show CDR1 as SGHTA and CDR2 as FQGNSA. The CDR3 nucleotides are TGTGCCAGCAGCATCGACTACTACAATGAGCAGTTCTTC. Protein sequence: CASSIDYYNEQFF.

This clone was seen just once. This rearrangement joins TRBV6-5 to TRBJ2-7; D is possibly TRBD2 (5 bases). Germline CDR1 reads MNHEY; CDR2 reads SVGAGI. The CDR3 runs to 15 residues. Trimming removed 0 bases from V and 3 bases from J, with 12 bases in between. This chain's CDR3 is CASSYSEGPLYEQYF. DNA for the CDR3: TGTGCCAGCAGTTACTCAGAGGGTCCCCTCTACGAGCAGTACTTC.

The chain is built from TRBV27 and TRBJ2-4; 7 nucleotides line up with TRBD1. This CDR3 has 14 residues. The V and J ends lost 6 bases and 8 bases, in that order; junction bases with no gene match: 10. Looked up from germline, CDR1 is MNHEY and CDR2 is SMNVEV (reference sequence). The CDR3: CASRPGTASDIQYF. Written as DNA, the CDR3 is TGTGCCAGCAGACCCGGGACAGCTTCGGACATTCAGTACTTC.

A few counts support this clone. The chain joins TRBV24-1 to TRBJ1-5; D possibly corresponds to TRBD1 (6 bases). V was cut by 7 bases and J by 5 bases, with 20 bases left in between. The CDR3 is made up of 16 amino acids. The germline V gene encodes CDR1 KGHDR and CDR2 SFDVKD. The CDR3: CATRVPFDRNHQPQHF. The CDR3 region has the DNA TGTGCCACCAGAGTTCCATTTGACAGGAACCATCAGCCCCAGCATTTT.

This clone was seen only once. The J gene is TRBJ2-1, the V gene TRBV15, with TRBD2 matching 8 bases. V shed 2 bases and J 2 bases; nucleotides not matched to a gene: 11. Germline CDR1 and CDR2: LNHNV and YYDKDF (reference sequence). CDR3 length: 18 amino acids. CDR3 nucleotide sequence: TGTGCCACCAGCAGACCCTTCGATGGCGGGAGGACCTACAATGAGCAGTTCTTC. Its protein product is CATSRPFDGGRTYNEQFF.

The chain recombines TRBV7-3 with TRBJ1-5; 9 bases line up with TRBD1. J was trimmed by 4 bases and V by 5 bases; bases with no gene match: 3. This CDR3 region has 14 residues. Germline CDR1 is SGHTA and CDR2 is FQGTGA. CDR3 region: CASSPDRGNQPQHF. The CDR3 DNA reads as TGTGCCAGCAGCCCCGACAGGGGGAATCAGCCCCAGCATTTT.

Turning to this clone: Other DNA sequences within the sample encode an identical CDR3. The rearrangement joins TRBV27 to TRBJ1-5; the D is unclear. CDR3 length: 14 residues. Germline V CDR1 and CDR2: MNHEY, SMNVEV (reference sequence). V lost 3 bases and J lost 0, with 6 bases in between. The CDR3 reads CASSFQYSNQPQHF. The DNA of the CDR3 is TGTGCCAGCAGTTTTCAGTATAGCAATCAGCCCCAGCATTTT.

The gene calls are TRBV5-4 and TRBJ2-1, with 7 bases that match TRBD2. V was pared by 2 bases and J by 7 bases, with 9 bases of the junction left unmatched. This CDR3 is built from 15 residues. Per germline, CDR1 SGHNT and CDR2 YYREEE (reference sequence). CDR3 amino acids: CASSFKAGLGNEQFF. In DNA form, the CDR3 reads TGTGCCAGCAGCTTTAAAGCGGGACTGGGTAATGAGCAGTTCTTC.

The rearrangement links TRBV6-5 to TRBJ1-1; 9 positions match TRBD1. Germline V gene sequence: CDR1 MNHEY, CDR2 SVGAGI. Losses at the gene ends were 2 bases for V and 0 bases for J; bases not matched to a gene: 4. The CDR3 length is 16 residues. CDR3 DNA sequence: TGTGCCAGCAGTTACCTGGGACAGGGAATGAACACTGAAGCTTTCTTT. Residues: CASSYLGQGMNTEAFF.